The following is a T cell receptor (beta chain) sequence with its context. The antigen remains undetermined. This entry is derived from a study of beta chain features in type 1 diabetes. About the research overall: In all, more than 90,000,000 sorted cells from all samples were analyzed. Study results and caveats: Within the patient group, naive, central memory and Treg TCRB repertoires appeared more similar to each other than within healthy donors. All four CD4+ subsets from Type 1 diabetes patients carried moderately but significantly shorter TCRB CDR3s. There were fewer insertions and more deletions at the VDJ junctions of type 1 diabetes patients. TCRB rearrangement may or may not be influenced by HLA type; here this remained unresolved.

V was clipped by 0 bases and J by 1 base; unmatched bases: 3. The length of the CDR3 is 16 residues. The germline CDR1 and CDR2 sequences are LNHNV and YYDKDF (reference sequence). The entirety of the isolated RNA underwent reverse transcription, so expressed TCRB transcripts were sequenced. Sequencing used immunoSEQ multiplex PCR; TCRdb keeps in-frame clones, though not all of them. The data hold around 130,000 clones, with around 9% observed a single time. Specimen: central memory CD4+ T cells from blood. The V gene is TRBV15, the J gene TRBJ2-4, with 7 positions matching TRBD1. The TCR originated in a young man with type 1 diabetes. The CDR3 protein is CATSREGGAAKNIQYF. As DNA, the CDR3 is TGTGCCACCAGCAGAGAAGGGGGCGCCGCCAAAAACATTCAGTACTTC.